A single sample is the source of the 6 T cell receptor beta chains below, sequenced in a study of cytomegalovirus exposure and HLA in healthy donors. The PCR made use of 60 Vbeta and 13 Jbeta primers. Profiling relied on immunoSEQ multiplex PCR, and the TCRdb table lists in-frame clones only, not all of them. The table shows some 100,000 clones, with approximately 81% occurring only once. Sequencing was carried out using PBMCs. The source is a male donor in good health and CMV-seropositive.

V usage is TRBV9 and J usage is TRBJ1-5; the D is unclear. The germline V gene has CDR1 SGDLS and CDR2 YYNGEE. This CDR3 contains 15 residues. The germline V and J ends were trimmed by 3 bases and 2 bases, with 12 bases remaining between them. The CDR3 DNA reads TGTGCCAGCAGCGAGGGAGGGAAGGGCAATCAGCCCCAGCATTTT. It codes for CASSEGGKGNQPQHF.

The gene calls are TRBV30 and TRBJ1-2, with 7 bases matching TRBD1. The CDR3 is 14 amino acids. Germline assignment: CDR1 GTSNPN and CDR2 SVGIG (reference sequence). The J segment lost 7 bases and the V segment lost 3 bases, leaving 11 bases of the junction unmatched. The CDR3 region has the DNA TGTGCCTGGAGGACCCCCCGACAGGGTAGTGGCTACACCTTC. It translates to CAWRTPRQGSGYTF. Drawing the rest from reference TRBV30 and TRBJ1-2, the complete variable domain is SQTIHQWPATLVQPVGSPLSLECTVEGTSNPNLYWYRQAAGRGLQLLFYSVGIGQISSEVPQNLSASRPQDRQFILSSKKLLLSDSGFYLCAWRTPRQGSGYTFGSGTRLTVV.

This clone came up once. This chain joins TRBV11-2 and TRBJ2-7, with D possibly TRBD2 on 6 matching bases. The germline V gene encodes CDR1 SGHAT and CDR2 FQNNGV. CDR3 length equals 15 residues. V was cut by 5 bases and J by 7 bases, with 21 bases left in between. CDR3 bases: TGTGCCAGCAGCATCTCCGGGACTCCAGCGAGGGAGCAGTACTTC. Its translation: CASSISGTPAREQYF.

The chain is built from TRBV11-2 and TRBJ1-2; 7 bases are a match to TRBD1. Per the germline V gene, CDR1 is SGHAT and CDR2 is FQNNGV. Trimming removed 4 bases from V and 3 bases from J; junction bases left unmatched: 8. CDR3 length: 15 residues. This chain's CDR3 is CASSSYRGGYYGYTF. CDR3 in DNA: TGTGCCAGCAGCTCCTACAGGGGAGGTTACTATGGCTACACCTTC.

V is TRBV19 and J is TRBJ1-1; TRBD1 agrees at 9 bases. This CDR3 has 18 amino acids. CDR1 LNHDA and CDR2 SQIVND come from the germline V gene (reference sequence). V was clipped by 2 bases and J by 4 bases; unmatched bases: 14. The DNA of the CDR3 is TGTGCCAGTAGTATACGGACCGGGACAGGGCTCTTTGGCACTGAAGCTTTCTTT. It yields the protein CASSIRTGTGLFGTEAFF.

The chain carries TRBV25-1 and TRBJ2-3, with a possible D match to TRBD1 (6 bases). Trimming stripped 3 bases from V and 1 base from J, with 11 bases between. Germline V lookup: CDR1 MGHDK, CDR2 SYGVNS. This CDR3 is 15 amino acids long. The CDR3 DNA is TGTGCCAGCAGTGAGGGGGCCTCTCGCACAGATACGCAGTATTTT. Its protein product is CASSEGASRTDTQYF.